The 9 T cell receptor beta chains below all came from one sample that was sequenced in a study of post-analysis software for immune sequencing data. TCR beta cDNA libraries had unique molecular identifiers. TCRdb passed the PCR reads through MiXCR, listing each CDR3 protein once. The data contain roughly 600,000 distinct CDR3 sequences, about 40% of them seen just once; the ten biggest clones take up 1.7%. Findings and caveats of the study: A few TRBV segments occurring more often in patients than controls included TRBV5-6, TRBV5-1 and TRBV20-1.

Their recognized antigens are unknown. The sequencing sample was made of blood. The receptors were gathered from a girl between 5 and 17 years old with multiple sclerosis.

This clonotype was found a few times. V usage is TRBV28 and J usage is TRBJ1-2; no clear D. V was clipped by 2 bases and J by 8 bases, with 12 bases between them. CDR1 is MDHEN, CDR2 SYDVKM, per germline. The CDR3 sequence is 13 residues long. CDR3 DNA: TGTGCCAGCAGTTTACGAGCGACGGGCGGCTACACCTTC. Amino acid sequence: CASSLRATGGYTF.

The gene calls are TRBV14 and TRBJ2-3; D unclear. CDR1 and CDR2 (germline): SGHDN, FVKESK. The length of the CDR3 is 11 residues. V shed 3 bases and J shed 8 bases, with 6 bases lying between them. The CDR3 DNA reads TGTGCCAGCAGCCATACCGGTACGCAGTATTTT. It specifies CASSHTGTQYF.

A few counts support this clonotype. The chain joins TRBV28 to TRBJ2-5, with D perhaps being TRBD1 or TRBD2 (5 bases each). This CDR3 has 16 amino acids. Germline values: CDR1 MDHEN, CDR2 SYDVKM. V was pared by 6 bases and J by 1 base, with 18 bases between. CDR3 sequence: CASSQEGYSSQETQYF. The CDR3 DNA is TGTGCCAGCAGCCAAGAGGGGTATTCGTCCCAAGAGACCCAGTACTTC.

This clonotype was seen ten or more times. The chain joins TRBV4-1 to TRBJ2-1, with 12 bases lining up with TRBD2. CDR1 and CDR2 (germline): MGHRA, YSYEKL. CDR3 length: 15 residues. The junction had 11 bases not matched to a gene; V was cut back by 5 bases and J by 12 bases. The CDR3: CASSGLAGRQRWQFF. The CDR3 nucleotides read TGCGCCAGCAGCGGACTAGCGGGACGACAAAGGTGGCAGTTCTTC.

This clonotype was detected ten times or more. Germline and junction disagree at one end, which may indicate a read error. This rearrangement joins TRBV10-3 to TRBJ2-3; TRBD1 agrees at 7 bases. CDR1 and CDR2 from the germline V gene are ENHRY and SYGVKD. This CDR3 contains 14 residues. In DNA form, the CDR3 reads TGTGCCATCACTGGGGACAGCCTCACACATACGCAGTATTTT. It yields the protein CAITGDSLTHTQYF.

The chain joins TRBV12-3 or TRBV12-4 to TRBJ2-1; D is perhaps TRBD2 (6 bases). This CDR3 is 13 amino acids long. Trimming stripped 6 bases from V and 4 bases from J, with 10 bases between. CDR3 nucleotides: TGTGCCAGCAGACAACGGGGGTACAATGAGCAGTTCTTC. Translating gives CASRQRGYNEQFF.

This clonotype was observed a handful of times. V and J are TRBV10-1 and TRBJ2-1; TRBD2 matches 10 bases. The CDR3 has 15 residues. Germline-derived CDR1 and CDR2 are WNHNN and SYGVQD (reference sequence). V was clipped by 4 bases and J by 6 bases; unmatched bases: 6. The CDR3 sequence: CASSAGTSVSNEQFF. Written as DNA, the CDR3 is TGCGCCAGCAGTGCCGGGACTAGCGTATCCAATGAGCAGTTCTTC.

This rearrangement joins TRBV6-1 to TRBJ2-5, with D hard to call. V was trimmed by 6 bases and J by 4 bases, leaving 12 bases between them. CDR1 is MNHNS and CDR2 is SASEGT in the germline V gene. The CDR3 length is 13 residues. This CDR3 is CASRGRLGETQYF. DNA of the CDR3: TGTGCCAGCAGAGGAAGACTCGGAGAGACCCAGTACTTC.

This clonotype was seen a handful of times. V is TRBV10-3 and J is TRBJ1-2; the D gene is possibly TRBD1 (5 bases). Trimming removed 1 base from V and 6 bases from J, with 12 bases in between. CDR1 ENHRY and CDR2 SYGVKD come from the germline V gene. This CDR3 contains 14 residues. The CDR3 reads CAISEFRDSDGYTF. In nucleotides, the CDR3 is TGTGCCATCAGTGAGTTCAGGGATTCGGATGGCTACACCTTC.